This T cell receptor (beta chain) came from a study of blood T cell repertoires in COVID-19 (dated by TCRdb to the early 2020s). Describing the broader study: The collaborator samples originated in the United States, Italy and Spain and spanned the acute and convalescent phases of COVID-19. The material from the prospective study consisted of cDNA or gDNA derived from T cells, B-cell-depleted T cells, or PBMCs. The dataset comprised deeply sampled blood TCRbeta repertoires from subjects exposed to, actively infected with, or recovered from COVID-19. A freely available public database, intended as a resource for researchers studying the immune response to SARS-CoV-2, is where the repertoires were released. Samples were obtained from the ongoing ImmuneRACE study (first 160 participants) and from some 1,300 subjects provided by 6 global collaborators. The sample metadata nearly always contained a de-identified subject ID, COVID-19 status, age in years and sex. Where HLA class I and class II types were available, the types were taken from metadata supplied by the sample provider, not from assay-based typing. Broad study findings and their caveats: How much clinical and demographic metadata was included differed by source and by participant, and the metadata was provided uncurated.

Collaborating institutions collected whole blood in K2EDTA tubes following their own protocols. For TCRbeta analysis, collaborators shipped samples as frozen whole blood, isolated PBMCs, or DNA extracted from either of those sample types. Taken from the germline V gene (reference sequence), the CDR1 and CDR2 loops are SGHNT and YYREEE. Including cysteine and phenylalanine, the CDR3 has 15 amino acids. Only the CDR3 DNA is retained, 45 bases long and in frame from the first base. The trim is 0 bases for V and 1 base for J, with a gap of 10 bases between the germline ends. Comment on this clone: What this receptor recognizes is not known. No quality values exist for individual bases; no much larger clone is one base distant. Other DNA sequences in the sample encode the same CDR3.

TCRbeta CDR3 regions were amplified from genomic DNA using the immunoSEQ Assay, a bias-controlled multiplex PCR. The published analysis was carried out like this. The number of nucleated cells in each sample was estimated from the amplification of reference gene primers within the assay. Sequence reads were collapsed and filtered to measure the absolute abundance of every unique TCRbeta CDR3 rearrangement. For each sample, productive Simpson clonality was calculated by taking the square root of Simpson's diversity index across productive rearrangements. Drawn from immuneACCESS, this table holds only the in-frame rearrangements with V and J called that TCRdb kept. Clones are partly lost; checked studies trace under half to an unresolved V gene and leave the rest unexplained. The V and J calls and clone size come from that table; D and trimming were worked out from the DNA. This sample gives more than 45,000 clones in total; over 80% of them show up just once. 1.2% to 1.5% of the sample comes from the top ten.

Material for sequencing was peripheral blood. The sequence came from a man in his sixties with acute or convalescent COVID-19. The rearrangement combines TRBV5-4 with TRBJ2-5; a tentative D call is TRBD1 (6 bases match). For the CDR3, the sequence is CASSLDPDSQETQYF. The nucleotides read TGTGCCAGCAGCTTGGATCCGGACAGCCAAGAGACCCAGTACTTC. The CDR3, completed at both ends by the reference TRBV5-4 and TRBJ2-5 genes, gives the full variable domain ETGVTQSPTHLIKTRGQQVTLRCSSQSGHNTVSWYQQALGQGPQFIFQYYREEENGRGNFPPRFSGLQFPNYSSELNVNALELDDSALYLCASSLDPDSQETQYFGPGTRLLVL.